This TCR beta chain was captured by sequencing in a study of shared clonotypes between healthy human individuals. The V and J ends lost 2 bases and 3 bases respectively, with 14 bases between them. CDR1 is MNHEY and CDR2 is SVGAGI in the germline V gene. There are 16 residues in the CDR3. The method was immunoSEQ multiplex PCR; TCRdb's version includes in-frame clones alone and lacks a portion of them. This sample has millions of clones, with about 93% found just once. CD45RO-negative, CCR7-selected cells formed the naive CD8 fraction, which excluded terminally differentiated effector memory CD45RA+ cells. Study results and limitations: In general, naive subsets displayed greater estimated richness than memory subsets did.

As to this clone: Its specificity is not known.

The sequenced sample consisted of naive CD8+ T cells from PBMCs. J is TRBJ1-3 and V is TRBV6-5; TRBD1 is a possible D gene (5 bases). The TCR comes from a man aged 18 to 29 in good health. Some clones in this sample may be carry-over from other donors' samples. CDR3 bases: TGTGCCAGCAGTTACCCCCCCACAGGCTTTGGAAACACCATATATTTT. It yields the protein CASSYPPTGFGNTIYF.